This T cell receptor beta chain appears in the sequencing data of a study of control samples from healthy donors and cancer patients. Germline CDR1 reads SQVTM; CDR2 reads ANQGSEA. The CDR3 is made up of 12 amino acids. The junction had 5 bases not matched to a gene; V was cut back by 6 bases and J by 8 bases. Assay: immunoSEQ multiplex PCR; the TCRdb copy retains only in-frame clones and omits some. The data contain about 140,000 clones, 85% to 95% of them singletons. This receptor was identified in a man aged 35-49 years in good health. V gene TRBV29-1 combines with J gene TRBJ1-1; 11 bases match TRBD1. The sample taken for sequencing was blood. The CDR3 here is CSVRTGGWEAFF. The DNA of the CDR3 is TGCAGCGTAAGGACAGGGGGCTGGGAAGCTTTCTTT.